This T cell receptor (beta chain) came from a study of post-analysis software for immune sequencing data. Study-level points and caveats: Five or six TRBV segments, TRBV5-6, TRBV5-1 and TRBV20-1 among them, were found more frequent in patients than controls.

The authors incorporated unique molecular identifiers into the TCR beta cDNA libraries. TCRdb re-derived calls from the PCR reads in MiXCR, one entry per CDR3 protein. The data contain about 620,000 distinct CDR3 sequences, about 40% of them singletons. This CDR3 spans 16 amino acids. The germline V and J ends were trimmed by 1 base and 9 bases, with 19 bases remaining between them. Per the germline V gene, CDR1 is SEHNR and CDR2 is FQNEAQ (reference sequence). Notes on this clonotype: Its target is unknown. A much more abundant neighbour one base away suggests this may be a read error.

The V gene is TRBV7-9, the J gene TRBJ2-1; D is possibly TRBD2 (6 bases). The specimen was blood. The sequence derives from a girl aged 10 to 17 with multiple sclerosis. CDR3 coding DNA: TGTGCCAGCAGCTTAGGATTCCCTAGCGAGAGCTCTGAGCAGTTCTTC. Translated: CASSLGFPSESSEQFF. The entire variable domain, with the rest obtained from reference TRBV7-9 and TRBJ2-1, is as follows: DTGVSQNPRHKITKRGQNVTFRCDPISEHNRLYWYRQTLGQGPEFLTYFQNEAQLEKSRLLSDRFSAERPKGSFSTLEIQRTEQGDSAMYLCASSLGFPSESSEQFFGPGTRLTVL.